This entry is about one TCR beta chain. Its antigen is not known. The entry originates in a study of T cell responses to AZD1222 COVID-19 vaccine. Notes on the study in general: Spike-wide coverage was observed for vaccine-associated CD4 TCRs, with dominant responses at 160-218 and 743-854. Clonal diversity was possibly underestimated, and white British individuals and females predominated among donors. Only a handful of AZD1222 recipients tested seropositive at baseline.

The method was immunoSEQ multiplex PCR; TCRdb's version includes in-frame clones alone and lacks a portion of them. The repertoire holds 25,000 to 35,000 clones, with over 90% as singletons. This CDR3 is built from 13 residues. CDR1 is SGHTA and CDR2 is FQGNSA in the germline V gene. V was pared by 6 bases and J by 7 bases, with 16 bases between. J is TRBJ2-7 and V is TRBV7-2; D is perhaps TRBD1 or TRBD2 (5 bases each). The origin of this receptor is an adult in good health. Sample: peripheral blood, taken on day 0 of AZD1222 vaccination. Written as DNA, the CDR3 is TGTGCCAGCAGAACCGGGACCGCAGGAGAGCAGTACTTC. This sequence encodes CASRTGTAGEQYF.